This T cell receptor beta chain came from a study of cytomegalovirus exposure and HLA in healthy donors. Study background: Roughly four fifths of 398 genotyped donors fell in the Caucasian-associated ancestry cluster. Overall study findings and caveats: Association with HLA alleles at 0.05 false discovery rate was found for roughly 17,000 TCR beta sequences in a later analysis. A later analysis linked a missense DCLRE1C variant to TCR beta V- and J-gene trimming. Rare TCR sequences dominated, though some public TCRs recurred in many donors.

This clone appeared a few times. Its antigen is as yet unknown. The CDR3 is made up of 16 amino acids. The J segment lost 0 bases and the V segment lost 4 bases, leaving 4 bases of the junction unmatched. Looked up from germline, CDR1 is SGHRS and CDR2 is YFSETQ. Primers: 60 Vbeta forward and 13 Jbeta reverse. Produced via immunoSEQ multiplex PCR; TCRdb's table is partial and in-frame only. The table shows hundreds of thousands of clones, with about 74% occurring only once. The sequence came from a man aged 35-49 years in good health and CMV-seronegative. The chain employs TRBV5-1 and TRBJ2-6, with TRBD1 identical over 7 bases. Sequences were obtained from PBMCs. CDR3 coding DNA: TGCGCCAGCAGCGAGGGACAGCTCTCTGGGGCCAACGTCCTGACTTTC. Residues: CASSEGQLSGANVLTF.